These T cell receptor beta chains were read from a single sample in a study of cytomegalovirus exposure and HLA in healthy donors. Sequenced by immunoSEQ multiplex PCR; TCRdb stores in-frame clones only, minus some. The sample comprises about 140,000 clones, over 70% of which are singletons, and over 13% rests with the top ten. Sequencing input: PBMCs. All receptors come from a woman aged 40-49 years in good health and CMV-seronegative. CDR3s include the opening cysteine and the closing phenylalanine or tryptophan. The D gene is left open where the match is weak. A row's size may be missing; if present it is once, few, many or a size class.

V gene: TRBV5-6; clone size: -; J gene: TRBJ1-1; D gene: TRBD1; CDR3 protein: CASSSIGQAENTEAFF; CDR3 DNA: TGTGCCAGCAGTTCAATAGGACAGGCAGAGAACACTGAAGCTTTCTTT
V gene: TRBV5-4; clone size: -; J gene: TRBJ1-4; D gene: -; CDR3 protein: CASSFQQDNEKLFF; CDR3 DNA: TGTGCCAGCAGCTTCCAACAGGATAATGAAAAACTGTTTTTT
V gene: TRBV6-5; clone size: -; J gene: TRBJ2-2; D gene: -; CDR3 protein: CASRRDSANTGELFF; CDR3 DNA: TGTGCCAGCAGGCGGGACAGCGCGAACACCGGGGAGCTGTTTTTT
V gene: TRBV28; clone size: -; J gene: TRBJ1-4; D gene: -; CDR3 protein: CASSFSTSTNEQLFF; CDR3 DNA: TGTGCCAGCAGTTTCTCTACTTCAACTAATGAACAACTGTTTTTT
V gene: TRBV4-3; clone size: few; J gene: TRBJ2-6; D gene: TRBD2; CDR3 protein: CASSQGGGGGANVLTF; CDR3 DNA: TGCGCCAGCAGCCAAGGGGGGGGTGGTGGGGCCAACGTCCTGACTTTC
V gene: TRBV18; clone size: -; J gene: TRBJ2-1; D gene: TRBD2; CDR3 protein: CASSTGLAANEQFF; CDR3 DNA: TGTGCCAGCTCCACGGGACTAGCGGCGAATGAGCAGTTCTTC
V gene: TRBV5-3; clone size: -; J gene: TRBJ1-2; D gene: -; CDR3 protein: CANSTRAIRGYGYTF; CDR3 DNA: TGTGCCAATTCCACGCGGGCGATTCGGGGCTATGGCTACACCTTC
V gene: TRBV28; clone size: -; J gene: TRBJ1-6; D gene: -; CDR3 protein: CASSLTGRHNSPLHF; CDR3 DNA: TGTGCCAGCAGCCTAACGGGGAGGCATAATTCACCCCTCCACTTT
V gene: TRBV7-9; clone size: -; J gene: TRBJ2-7; D gene: TRBD1; CDR3 protein: CASSLKGARSYEQYF; CDR3 DNA: TGTGCCAGCAGCTTAAAGGGGGCGCGTTCCTACGAGCAGTACTTC
V gene: TRBV11-3; clone size: -; J gene: TRBJ1-1; D gene: -; CDR3 protein: CASSLNGGGTTEAFF; CDR3 DNA: TGTGCCAGCAGCCTCAACGGGGGGGGCACCACTGAAGCTTTCTTT
V gene: TRBV11-2; clone size: -; J gene: TRBJ2-7; D gene: TRBD1; CDR3 protein: CASSTGQGILEQYF; CDR3 DNA: TGTGCCAGCAGCACGGGACAGGGGATCCTCGAGCAGTACTTC
V gene: TRBV11-1; clone size: -; J gene: TRBJ2-1; D gene: TRBD2; CDR3 protein: CASSLLAGAYNEQFF; CDR3 DNA: TGTGCCAGCAGCCTACTAGCGGGAGCCTACAATGAGCAGTTCTTC
V gene: TRBV7-6; clone size: -; J gene: TRBJ2-3; D gene: -; CDR3 protein: CASSTGDTDTQYF; CDR3 DNA: TGTGCCAGCAGCACAGGAGACACAGATACGCAGTATTTT
V gene: TRBV28; clone size: -; J gene: TRBJ1-6; D gene: -; CDR3 protein: CASRASSYNSPLHF; CDR3 DNA: TGTGCCAGCAGAGCTAGCTCCTATAATTCACCCCTCCACTTT
V gene: TRBV7-2; clone size: -; J gene: TRBJ1-1; D gene: -; CDR3 protein: CASSPSRGKGLNTEAFF; CDR3 DNA: TGTGCCAGCAGCCCTTCCAGGGGAAAGGGGTTGAACACTGAAGCTTTCTTT
V gene: TRBV4-2; clone size: -; J gene: TRBJ2-7; D gene: TRBD1; CDR3 protein: CASSQSGGKNEQYF; CDR3 DNA: TGTGCCAGCAGCCAATCAGGGGGCAAGAACGAGCAGTACTTC
V gene: TRBV30; clone size: -; J gene: TRBJ2-3; D gene: -; CDR3 protein: CAWTRYTDTQYF; CDR3 DNA: TGTGCCTGGACACGCTACACAGATACGCAGTATTTT
V gene: TRBV7-8; clone size: few; J gene: TRBJ2-7; D gene: -; CDR3 protein: CASSLAGLSYEQYF; CDR3 DNA: TGTGCCAGCAGCTTGGCGGGCCTCTCCTACGAGCAGTACTTC
V gene: TRBV13; clone size: -; J gene: TRBJ2-5; D gene: -; CDR3 protein: CASSLVGAGAVETQYF; CDR3 DNA: TGTGCCAGCAGCTTAGTAGGCGCGGGGGCGGTTGAGACCCAGTACTTC
V gene: TRBV12-5; clone size: -; J gene: TRBJ2-2; D gene: TRBD1; CDR3 protein: CASGIRTGGVTGELFF; CDR3 DNA: TGTGCTAGTGGGATCCGAACAGGGGGAGTCACCGGGGAGCTGTTTTTT
V gene: TRBV19; clone size: -; J gene: TRBJ2-4; D gene: TRBD1; CDR3 protein: CASSFQRMGDSQYF; CDR3 DNA: TGTGCCAGTAGTTTCCAGCGTATGGGGGACAGTCAGTACTTC
V gene: TRBV28; clone size: -; J gene: TRBJ1-1; D gene: TRBD1; CDR3 protein: CASNSLGQGLNTEAFF; CDR3 DNA: TGTGCCAGCAACTCCCTGGGACAGGGATTGAACACTGAAGCTTTCTTT
V gene: TRBV6-5; clone size: -; J gene: TRBJ1-1; D gene: TRBD1; CDR3 protein: CASSASNRGFEAFF; CDR3 DNA: TGTGCCAGCAGTGCATCAAACAGGGGGTTTGAAGCTTTCTTT
V gene: TRBV28; clone size: -; J gene: TRBJ2-7; D gene: -; CDR3 protein: CASSSLGTRANEQYF; CDR3 DNA: TGTGCCAGTTCGAGTCTTGGGACACGGGCGAACGAGCAGTACTTC
V gene: TRBV28; clone size: -; J gene: TRBJ2-1; D gene: TRBD1; CDR3 protein: CASSLPGQGYNEQFF; CDR3 DNA: TGTGCCAGCAGTCTCCCCGGACAGGGCTACAATGAGCAGTTCTTC
V gene: TRBV10-3; clone size: -; J gene: TRBJ2-7; D gene: -; CDR3 protein: CAISGTVYEQYF; CDR3 DNA: TGTGCCATCAGTGGGACAGTCTACGAGCAGTACTTC
V gene: TRBV2; clone size: -; J gene: TRBJ2-1; D gene: -; CDR3 protein: CASSDRYNEQFF; CDR3 DNA: TGTGCCAGCAGTGATCGCTACAATGAGCAGTTCTTC
V gene: TRBV6-5; clone size: once; J gene: TRBJ2-7; D gene: -; CDR3 protein: CASSNRVSHEQYF; CDR3 DNA: TGTGCCAGCAGTAACAGGGTGTCCCACGAGCAGTACTTC
V gene: TRBV7-2; clone size: -; J gene: TRBJ2-1; D gene: TRBD1; CDR3 protein: CASSLGTGANEQFF; CDR3 DNA: TGTGCCAGCAGCTTGGGGACAGGGGCAAATGAGCAGTTCTTC
V gene: TRBV7-2; clone size: -; J gene: TRBJ1-5; D gene: -; CDR3 protein: CASSLGRANQGNQPQHF; CDR3 DNA: TGTGCCAGCAGCTTAGGGAGGGCTAACCAAGGCAATCAGCCCCAGCATTTT
V gene: TRBV15; clone size: -; J gene: TRBJ2-4; D gene: -; CDR3 protein: CATSRPPADIQYF; CDR3 DNA: TGTGCCACCAGCAGACCGCCGGCGGACATTCAGTACTTC
V gene: TRBV11-3; clone size: -; J gene: TRBJ2-5; D gene: -; CDR3 protein: CASSYTGTRTKETQYF; CDR3 DNA: TGTGCCAGCAGCTACACAGGGACGCGGACCAAAGAGACCCAGTACTTC
V gene: TRBV6-5; clone size: -; J gene: TRBJ1-2; D gene: TRBD1; CDR3 protein: CASSYSSGGFTYGYTF; CDR3 DNA: TGTGCCAGCAGTTACTCGTCAGGGGGGTTCACGTATGGCTACACCTTC
V gene: TRBV6-1; clone size: -; J gene: TRBJ2-2; D gene: TRBD2; CDR3 protein: CASSEVPAGNTGELFF; CDR3 DNA: TGTGCCAGCAGTGAAGTGCCAGCGGGGAATACCGGGGAGCTGTTTTTT
V gene: TRBV10-3; clone size: -; J gene: TRBJ1-6; D gene: -; CDR3 protein: CAISEAGGRGSPLHF; CDR3 DNA: TGTGCCATCAGTGAGGCAGGCGGCAGGGGTTCACCCCTCCACTTT
V gene: TRBV9; clone size: -; J gene: TRBJ2-5; D gene: TRBD2; CDR3 protein: CASSISGGGETQYF; CDR3 DNA: TGTGCCAGCAGCATTAGCGGGGGAGGAGAGACCCAGTACTTC
V gene: TRBV19; clone size: -; J gene: TRBJ2-7; D gene: -; CDR3 protein: CASSRVGGQPYEQYF; CDR3 DNA: TGTGCCAGTTCCCGAGTGGGGGGACAGCCCTACGAGCAGTACTTC
V gene: TRBV7-3; clone size: -; J gene: TRBJ2-1; D gene: TRBD2; CDR3 protein: CASSYSGGVYNEQFF; CDR3 DNA: TGTGCCAGCAGCTATAGCGGGGGGGTATACAATGAGCAGTTCTTC
V gene: TRBV28; clone size: -; J gene: TRBJ2-1; D gene: TRBD2; CDR3 protein: CASSSGLAGSYNEQFF; CDR3 DNA: TGTGCCAGCAGTTCGGGACTAGCGGGCTCCTACAATGAGCAGTTCTTC
V gene: TRBV7-9; clone size: -; J gene: TRBJ2-1; D gene: -; CDR3 protein: CASSFPRRGKSYSEQFF; CDR3 DNA: TGTGCCAGCAGCTTTCCGCGTCGGGGGAAGTCCTACAGTGAGCAGTTCTTC
V gene: TRBV2; clone size: -; J gene: TRBJ1-2; D gene: -; CDR3 protein: CASSMGASLTF; CDR3 DNA: TGTGCCAGCAGTATGGGGGCCTCCCTCACCTTC
V gene: TRBV7-3; clone size: -; J gene: TRBJ2-3; D gene: -; CDR3 protein: CASSRTASTDTQYF; CDR3 DNA: TGTGCCAGCAGTCGGACAGCTAGCACAGATACGCAGTATTTT
V gene: TRBV4-1; clone size: few; J gene: TRBJ2-5; D gene: -; CDR3 protein: CASSQPGHLETQYF; CDR3 DNA: TGCGCCAGCAGCCAACCGGGACACTTAGAGACCCAGTACTTC
V gene: TRBV5-1; clone size: -; J gene: TRBJ2-3; D gene: TRBD2; CDR3 protein: CASSLVASGVTDTQYF; CDR3 DNA: TGCGCCAGCAGCTTGGTCGCTAGCGGGGTCACAGATACGCAGTATTTT
V gene: TRBV6-5; clone size: -; J gene: TRBJ2-7; D gene: TRBD1; CDR3 protein: CASSWTGSSYEQYF; CDR3 DNA: TGTGCCAGCAGTTGGACAGGGAGCTCCTACGAGCAGTACTTC
V gene: TRBV11-2; clone size: few; J gene: TRBJ1-2; D gene: TRBD1; CDR3 protein: CASSLVRDSRSNYGYTF; CDR3 DNA: TGTGCCAGCAGCTTAGTACGGGACAGCCGATCCAACTATGGCTACACCTTC